This T cell receptor (beta chain) was observed in a study of shared clonotypes between healthy human individuals. Study context: CD4 naive cells filled three plates per donor, CD4 memory three, CD8 naive two and CD8 memory one.

The assay was run at deep level. Data came from immunoSEQ multiplex PCR; TCRdb stores just in-frame clones and leaves some out. This table holds a few hundred thousand clones, under 80% found once. Study-wide results and caveats: Clonotypes shared by all four donors outscored non-shared clonotypes in generation probability.

CDR1 and CDR2 from the germline V gene are SNHLY and FYNNEI. Trimming removed 11 bases from V and 1 base from J, with 14 bases in between. This CDR3 has 13 residues. Comment on this clone: Its matching antigen is unknown.

Naive CD4+ cells were CD45RA-selected; the remaining cells were memory. The sample comprised memory CD4+ T cells sorted from blood. Indicated subset: CD45RA-negative fraction. The sequence came from a man younger than 40 in good health. The rearrangement links TRBV2 to TRBJ1-1, with TRBD1 as a possible D gene (5 bases). In DNA form, the CDR3 reads TGTGCCCAGAGAAGACAGTGGAACACTGAAGCTTTCTTT. Translated, it gives CAQRRQWNTEAFF.